This TCR beta chain derives from a study of cytomegalovirus exposure and HLA in healthy donors. Primers for the PCR totalled 60 Vbeta and 13 Jbeta. Generated by immunoSEQ multiplex PCR, the TCRdb table keeps only in-frame clones and is missing some. The table records about 280,000 clones, approximately 90% of them present only once. In regard to this clone: Its matching antigen is unknown. The sample contains more than one DNA sequence encoding this CDR3.

The CDR3 extends over 14 amino acids. Germline V gives CDR1 SGHNT, CDR2 YYREEE (reference sequence). V was clipped by 4 bases and J by 8 bases; unmatched bases: 5. Study results and limitations: Productive rates of about 87% or about 30% were seen for most TCR beta V segments in an earlier analysis.

This sequence joins TRBV5-4 and TRBJ1-4; TRBD1 aligns across 10 bases. The sample consisted of PBMCs. This clonotype was obtained from a woman aged 18-29 years in good health and CMV-seronegative. The CDR3 region has the DNA TGTGCCAGCAGCCGGGACAGGGGAAGGGAAAAACTGTTTTTT. Protein product: CASSRDRGREKLFF.